The 7 T cell receptor beta chains below come from one sample, sequenced in a study of shared clonotypes between healthy human individuals (TCRdb year 2020). The library came from the immunoSEQ multiplex PCR assay. This is the immuneACCESS table as TCRdb keeps it, with only in-frame sequences that have V and J called. A part of the clones is gone; compared with another copy, unresolved V genes explain less than half, and the rest is unexplained. The sample records fewer than 1 million clones, 95% to 97% of which are singletons. Under 0.25% of the sample lies in the top ten. For the CD8 naive samples, CD45RO-negative cells were positively selected for CCR7, yielding a CD45RA+CCR7+ population from which TemRA cells were excluded. Sequenced sample: naive CD8+ T cells sorted from blood. Explained via the paper, the cell subset or site label denotes: CD45RA+CCR7+. These receptors originate from a man aged 25-40 years in good health.

The CDR3 is CASSQVRRHQETQYF. CDR3 DNA sequence: TGCGCCAGCAGCCAAGTTCGGCGCCATCAAGAGACCCAGTACTTC. The chain combines TRBV4-3 with TRBJ2-5; D gene unclear. The ends were cut back, 1 base at V and 2 bases at J, with 11 bases in the middle. The germline gives CDR1 LGHNA, CDR2 YSLEER. The CDR3 has 15 amino acids.

The rearrangement links TRBV11-2 to TRBJ2-7; 9 bases line up with TRBD2. This CDR3 is 16 amino acids long. From germline, CDR1 is SGHAT and CDR2 FQNNGV. V shed 1 base and J 6 bases; nucleotides not matched to a gene: 10. The CDR3 loop reads CASSLVGAGGPPEQYF. The DNA for the CDR3 is TGTGCCAGCAGCTTAGTCGGGGCGGGAGGGCCGCCCGAGCAGTACTTC.

The gene calls are TRBV15 and TRBJ1-4; 8 positions match TRBD1. The CDR3 spans 15 residues. CDR1 and CDR2 from the germline V gene are LNHNV and YYDKDF (reference sequence). Germline trimming cut 1 base from V and 5 bases from J; bases unmatched to any gene: 3. This chain's CDR3 is CATSRADRANEKLFF. The CDR3 DNA is TGTGCCACCAGCAGAGCGGACAGGGCCAATGAAAAACTGTTTTTT.

J is TRBJ2-2 and V is TRBV5-1; unclear D gene. This CDR3 region has 14 residues. In germline, CDR1 is SGHRS, CDR2 YFSETQ. Trimming took off 0 bases at V and 1 base at J, with 4 bases between the two ends. Written as DNA, the CDR3 is TGCGCCAGCAGCTTGGGACAGAACACCGGGGAGCTGTTTTTT. The encoded protein is CASSLGQNTGELFF. The full variable domain, in which reference TRBV5-1 and TRBJ2-2 provide the parts outside the CDR3, is KAGVTQTPRYLIKTRGQQVTLSCSPISGHRSVSWYQQTPGQGLQFLFEYFSETQRNKGNFPGRFSGRQFSNSRSEMNVSTLELGDSALYLCASSLGQNTGELFFGEGSRLTVL.

To note about this clone: The junction and the germline gene differ at one end; a read error may be behind it. This sample includes further DNA sequences coding for the same CDR3. The chain employs TRBV7-9 and TRBJ2-3; 7 bases are shared with TRBD2. This CDR3 region has 12 residues. Germline CDR1 SEHNR, CDR2 FQNEAQ (reference sequence). Here the CDR3 DNA reads TGTGCCAGCAGCCTAGCGGCAGATACGCAGTATTTT. Its translation is CASSLAADTQYF. Combining the CDR3 with reference TRBV7-9 and TRBJ2-3 gives the whole variable domain DTGVSQNPRHKITKRGQNVTFRCDPISEHNRLYWYRQTLGQGPEFLTYFQNEAQLEKSRLLSDRFSAERPKGSFSTLEIQRTEQGDSAMYLCASSLAADTQYFGPGTRLTVL.

The rearrangement links TRBV5-1 to TRBJ1-1; D is unresolved. This CDR3 has 12 residues. Trimming stripped 0 bases from V and 4 bases from J, with 4 bases between. Per germline, CDR1 SGHRS and CDR2 YFSETQ. For the CDR3, the DNA is TGCGCCAGCAGCTTGGACAGCACTGAAGCTTTCTTT. This translates into CASSLDSTEAFF.

The chain is built from TRBV7-2 and TRBJ2-7; TRBD2 might be the D (5 bases). The CDR3 contains 15 residues. Germline-derived CDR1 and CDR2 are SGHTA and FQGNSA. Trimming left V 0 bases short and J 3 bases short, with 12 bases between. This CDR3 is CASSLAPGTNYEQYF. The DNA of the CDR3 is TGTGCCAGCAGCTTAGCTCCGGGAACGAACTACGAGCAGTACTTC.